A single sample gave rise to the 5 T cell receptor beta chains below, sequenced in a study of T cell responses to AZD1222 COVID-19 vaccine. Profiling relied on immunoSEQ multiplex PCR, and the TCRdb table lists in-frame clones only, not all of them. This sample has roughly 200,000 clones, with approximately 89% found just once. The source material was peripheral blood, sampled 28 days after the second AZD1222 dose. These receptors were obtained from an adult who received the AZD1222 COVID-19 vaccine.

The genes are TRBV18 and TRBJ1-3, with a possible D match to TRBD1 (6 bases). From germline, CDR1 is KGHSH and CDR2 LQKENI. Trimming cost V 3 bases and J 4 bases, with 13 bases left between them. The CDR3 sequence is 15 residues long. As DNA, the CDR3 is TGTGCCAGCTCACCCGGGACAACCCTAGGAAACACCATATATTTT. It encodes CASSPGTTLGNTIYF.

The chain recombines TRBV7-9 with TRBJ2-5, with D possibly being TRBD1 or TRBD2 (5 bases each). The CDR3 extends over 14 amino acids. Between the trimmed V and J ends, which lost 1 base and 4 bases, there was a span of 10 bases. Germline V lookup: CDR1 SEHNR, CDR2 FQNEAQ (reference sequence). The DNA of the CDR3 is TGTGCCAGCAGCTTAGGGGCAGGGACAGAGACCCAGTACTTC. This codes for CASSLGAGTETQYF.

CDR3 in amino acids: CASSEGGQPQHF. CDR3 nucleotide sequence: TGTGCCAGCAGTGAAGGAGGTCAGCCCCAGCATTTT. This sequence joins TRBV27 and TRBJ1-5; D uncertain. Trimming removed 5 bases from V and 6 bases from J, with 8 bases in between. The CDR3 consists of 12 residues. The germline V gene encodes CDR1 MNHEY and CDR2 SMNVEV (reference sequence).

The rearrangement links TRBV24-1 to TRBJ2-1; TRBD2 matches at 10 bases. With V trimmed by 4 bases and J by 0 bases, 5 bases remained unmatched. The germline V gene encodes CDR1 KGHDR and CDR2 SFDVKD. The CDR3 sequence is 17 residues long. The CDR3 coding sequence is TGTGCCACCAGTGACCCTAGCGGGGGTAGCTCCTACAATGAGCAGTTCTTC. Its translation: CATSDPSGGSSYNEQFF.

The chain couples TRBV4-2 to TRBJ2-7; 11 nucleotides agree with TRBD1. Germline V gene data show CDR1 as LGHNA and CDR2 as YNFKEQ. The CDR3 contains 15 residues. The V and J ends lost 1 base and 3 bases, in that order; junction bases with no gene match: 2. Here the CDR3 reads CASSQGTGGLYEQYF. Here the CDR3 DNA reads TGTGCCAGCAGCCAAGGGACAGGGGGCCTCTACGAGCAGTACTTC.